The 11 T cell receptor beta chains below all came from one sample that was sequenced in a study of T cell responses to AZD1222 COVID-19 vaccine. Sequencing used immunoSEQ multiplex PCR; TCRdb keeps in-frame clones, though not all of them. The table lists about 85,000 clones, roughly 85% of them singletons. Here the sequenced sample was peripheral blood, taken on day 0 of AZD1222 vaccination. These receptors all come from an adult in good health.

The gene calls are TRBV30 and TRBJ1-4, with D unclear. Trimming took 2 bases from V and 8 from J, leaving 3 bases between them. CDR1 and CDR2 (germline): GTSNPN, SVGIG (reference sequence). This CDR3 is 10 amino acids long. This chain's CDR3 is CAWSREKLFF. The CDR3 DNA is TGTGCCTGGAGTCGGGAAAAACTGTTTTTT.

This chain joins TRBV28 and TRBJ2-7; D unresolved. The CDR3 is 12 amino acids. The V gene's germline CDR1 is MDHEN and CDR2 SYDVKM. Trimming cost V 2 bases and J 5 bases, with 7 bases left between them. Here the CDR3 reads CASSLLEHEQYF. The CDR3 region has the DNA TGTGCCAGCAGTTTACTGGAACACGAGCAGTACTTC.

CDR3 sequence: CASSPHPDRVTEAFF. CDR3 nucleotides: TGCGCCAGCAGCCCCCACCCCGACAGGGTAACTGAAGCTTTCTTT. V gene TRBV5-1 combines with J gene TRBJ1-1; 7 bases match TRBD1. The junction had 11 bases not matched to a gene; V was cut back by 4 bases and J by 5 bases. The CDR3 contains 15 residues. Germline V gene data show CDR1 as SGHRS and CDR2 as YFSETQ.

The genes are TRBV28 and TRBJ2-3; tentatively, D is TRBD2 (5 bases). Trimming removed 7 bases from V and 0 bases from J, with 11 bases in between. The CDR3 runs to 14 residues. CDR1 MDHEN and CDR2 SYDVKM come from the germline V gene. CDR3: CASTPGGSTDTQYF. For the CDR3, the DNA is TGTGCCAGCACCCCTGGCGGGAGCACAGATACGCAGTATTTT.

This clone showed up just a few times. The V gene is TRBV7-8, the J gene TRBJ2-7; 9 nucleotides match TRBD1. There are 14 residues in the CDR3. Germline assignment: CDR1 SGHVS and CDR2 FQNEAQ. V shed 2 bases, J shed 2 bases, and the junction held 1 base outside the gene matches. The DNA for the CDR3 is TGTGCCAGCAGCTTAAGACAGGGGGCCTACGAGCAGTACTTC. Translated: CASSLRQGAYEQYF.

The genes are TRBV7-2 and TRBJ1-3; no clear D gene. This CDR3 contains 11 residues. Germline V gives CDR1 SGHTA, CDR2 FQGNSA. Trimming left V 2 bases short and J 11 bases short, with 7 bases between. CDR3 nucleotide sequence: TGTGCCAGCAGCTTAATGCAGCCCATATATTTT. The encoded protein is CASSLMQPIYF.

The chain carries TRBV24-1 and TRBJ1-4; D remains unclear. V was cut by 4 bases and J by 3 bases, with 11 bases left in between. CDR1 KGHDR and CDR2 SFDVKD come from the germline V gene. This CDR3 has 15 residues. CDR3 in DNA: TGTGCCACCAGTGAAGCTGGGAAACCTAATGAAAAACTGTTTTTT. The encoded protein is CATSEAGKPNEKLFF.

This clone has a single count. The chain has TRBV10-3 and TRBJ2-2, with D tentatively TRBD1 (5 bases). The CDR3 runs 15 residues. The V gene's germline CDR1 is ENHRY and CDR2 SYGVKD. V was cut by 11 bases and J by 1 base, with 17 bases left in between. As DNA, the CDR3 is TGTGCCTCAAAGGGTGGACAAGGGAACACCGGGGAGCTGTTTTTT. Amino acids: CASKGGQGNTGELFF.

This clone was observed a single time. The chain joins TRBV28 to TRBJ1-5; TRBD1 matches 12 bases. Germline assignment: CDR1 MDHEN and CDR2 SYDVKM. Trimming took 5 bases from V and 1 from J; bases not matched to a gene: 12. This CDR3 is built from 19 residues. CDR3 region: CASSANRDRGLWSNQPQHF. Written as DNA, the CDR3 is TGTGCCAGCAGTGCGAATCGGGACAGGGGGCTTTGGAGCAATCAGCCCCAGCATTTT.

The chain carries TRBV28 and TRBJ2-1; D is uncertain. Trimming took off 5 bases at V and 7 bases at J, with 15 bases between the two ends. Germline V CDR1 and CDR2: MDHEN, SYDVKM. The length of the CDR3 is 14 residues. The CDR3 nucleotides are TGTGCCAGCAGTCTCCCTCCCCCCGAAAATGAGCAGTTCTTC. This gives the protein CASSLPPPENEQFF. Full variable domain (outside the CDR3, taken from reference TRBV28 and TRBJ2-1): DVKVTQSSRYLVKRTGEKVFLECVQDMDHENMFWYRQDPGLGLRLIYFSYDVKMKEKGDIPEGYSVSREKKERFSLILESASTNQTSMYLCASSLPPPENEQFFGPGTRLTVL.

The chain uses TRBV18 and TRBJ1-2, with 9 bases lining up with TRBD1. J lost 4 bases, V lost 3 bases, and 3 bases had no gene match. Germline CDR1 reads KGHSH; CDR2 reads LQKENI. The CDR3 has 14 residues. CDR3 residues: CASSPDRGAYGYTF. CDR3 bases: TGTGCCAGCTCACCCGACAGGGGGGCCTATGGCTACACCTTC. The variable domain in full, completed from reference TRBV18 and TRBJ1-2, reads NAGVMQNPRHLVRRRGQEARLRCSPMKGHSHVYWYRQLPEEGLKFMVYLQKENIIDESGMPKERFSAEFPKEGPSILRIQQVVRGDSAAYFCASSPDRGAYGYTFGSGTRLTVV.